The 24 T cell receptor beta chains listed next were all sequenced from one sample in a study of T cell responses to AZD1222 COVID-19 vaccine. Some clones are missing from TCRdb's copy, which holds only in-frame ones; the method was immunoSEQ multiplex PCR. The table lists 75,000 to 100,000 clones, 70% to 90% of them singletons. This specimen was peripheral blood, taken on day 0 of AZD1222 vaccination. The receptors originated from an adult in good health.

The chain has TRBV5-6 and TRBJ2-5; perhaps TRBD1 as D (5 bases). CDR3 length equals 14 residues. Trimming pared 6 bases from V and 0 bases from J, leaving 12 bases between. CDR1 and CDR2 (germline): SGHDT, YYEEEE. In nucleotides, the CDR3 is TGTGCCAGCACCCTGGGGCAGTACCAAGAGACCCAGTACTTC. This gives the protein CASTLGQYQETQYF.

The sample holds one count of this clone. The chain is built from TRBV7-2 and TRBJ1-2, with 7 bases identical to TRBD1. There are 13 residues in the CDR3. Unmatched junction bases numbered 2, after V lost 5 bases and J lost 2 bases. Germline CDR1 and CDR2: SGHTA and FQGNSA. Written as DNA, the CDR3 is TGTGCCAGCAGCAACAGGGGAAACTATGGCTACACCTTC. Encoded protein: CASSNRGNYGYTF. The full variable domain, rest sourced from reference TRBV7-2 and TRBJ1-2, is GAGVSQSPSNKVTEKGKDVELRCDPISGHTALYWYRQSLGQGLEFLIYFQGNSAPDKSGLPSDRFSAERTGGSVSTLTIQRTQQEDSAVYLCASSNRGNYGYTFGSGTRLTVV.

This clone was counted a few times. This sample also contains other DNA sequences that code for the same CDR3. The V gene is TRBV5-1, the J gene TRBJ1-2; maybe TRBD1 (5 bases). The CDR3 has 13 amino acids. Germline V gene sequence: CDR1 SGHRS, CDR2 YFSETQ. V was clipped by 0 bases and J by 7 bases, with 10 bases between them. The CDR3 reads CASSLGQGGGYTF. CDR3 nucleotides: TGCGCCAGCAGCTTGGGGCAGGGAGGTGGCTACACCTTC.

V usage is TRBV6-4 and J usage is TRBJ1-1; the D is unclear. Germline CDR1 reads MRHNA; CDR2 reads SNTAGT. Deletions cut 6 bases from V and 4 bases from J, with 15 bases between. The CDR3 loop spans 14 amino acids. This CDR3 reads CASRGVVRGTEAFF. The CDR3 DNA reads as TGTGCCAGCAGGGGAGTCGTTCGTGGCACTGAAGCTTTCTTT.

The chain couples TRBV5-1 to TRBJ1-2; no definite D call. Germline V gene sequence: CDR1 SGHRS, CDR2 YFSETQ. CDR3 length: 14 residues. Trimming left V 0 bases short and J 1 base short, with 7 bases between. The CDR3 here is CASSLGQSNYGYTF. CDR3 in DNA: TGCGCCAGCAGCTTGGGGCAGAGTAACTATGGCTACACCTTC.

The rearrangement links TRBV9 to TRBJ2-3; the match to TRBD2 covers 10 bases. Trimming at V came to 4 bases and at J to 2 bases, leaving 7 bases not matched to a gene. Germline V lookup: CDR1 SGDLS, CDR2 YYNGEE. This CDR3 has 16 residues. CDR3: CASSSRSGGATDTQYF. Written as DNA, the CDR3 is TGTGCCAGCAGCTCCCGGAGCGGGGGGGCCACAGATACGCAGTATTTT.

The V gene is TRBV6-2 or TRBV6-3, the J gene TRBJ2-1; 7 bases agree with TRBD2. Looked up from germline, CDR1 is MNHEY and CDR2 is SVGEGT. The CDR3 extends over 19 amino acids. V dropped 0 bases and J dropped 0; count of bases not matched to a gene: 11. CDR3 sequence (DNA): TGTGCCAGCAGTTACTCGAGTACTCGCGGGGACTACTCCTACAATGAGCAGTTCTTC. It is translated as CASSYSSTRGDYSYNEQFF.

The chain employs TRBV4-3 and TRBJ2-3, with D possibly being TRBD1 (6 bases). Trimming cost V 1 base and J 4 bases, with 12 bases left between them. The CDR3 extends over 15 amino acids. CDR1 is LGHNA, CDR2 YSLEER, per germline. This CDR3 reads CASSQGQASADTQYF. The CDR3 DNA reads TGCGCCAGCAGCCAAGGACAGGCAAGCGCAGATACGCAGTATTTT.

This clone appeared a few times. This chain connects TRBV27 to TRBJ1-5, with D possibly matching TRBD1 (5 bases). Per the germline V gene, CDR1 is MNHEY and CDR2 is SMNVEV (reference sequence). The CDR3 is 14 residues long. V was cut by 8 bases and J by 1 base, with 12 bases left in between. CDR3 DNA sequence: TGTGCCAGCCGAATCGGGGGGAGCAATCAGCCCCAGCATTTT. Translating it yields CASRIGGSNQPQHF.

The chain uses TRBV28 and TRBJ2-7; a weak D match, TRBD1 (5 bases). The CDR3 runs to 14 residues. V lost 1 base and J lost 0, with 7 bases in between. Germline assignment: CDR1 MDHEN and CDR2 SYDVKM. The CDR3 loop reads CASSLFDSSYEQYF. DNA of the CDR3: TGTGCCAGCAGTTTATTCGACAGCTCCTACGAGCAGTACTTC.

This chain links TRBV7-2 with TRBJ2-7; TRBD1 aligns across 10 bases. J gave up 4 bases and V 0 bases, and 6 bases lay outside the gene matches. Looked up from germline, CDR1 is SGHTA and CDR2 is FQGNSA. The CDR3 is 16 amino acids. The DNA of the CDR3 is TGTGCCAGCAGCTTAGCGACCGGGACAGGGGCTTACGAGCAGTACTTC. This codes for CASSLATGTGAYEQYF.

The chain employs TRBV7-3 and TRBJ1-2; 7 bases align to TRBD1. In germline, CDR1 is SGHTA, CDR2 FQGTGA. The CDR3 consists of 15 residues. V dropped 5 bases and J dropped 1; count of bases not matched to a gene: 7. Written as DNA, the CDR3 is TGTGCCAGCAGCCCCCAGGGGGGGTTTAACTATGGCTACACCTTC. This codes for CASSPQGGFNYGYTF. Supplemented by reference TRBV7-3 and TRBJ1-2, the full variable domain reads GAGVSQTPSNKVTEKGKYVELRCDPISGHTALYWYRQSLGQGPEFLIYFQGTGAADDSGLPNDRFFAVRPEGSVSTLKIQRTERGDSAVYLCASSPQGGFNYGYTFGSGTRLTVV.

The V and J genes are TRBV24-1 and TRBJ2-5; no firm D call. Germline V gene lookup returns CDR1 KGHDR and CDR2 SFDVKD. The germline V and J ends were trimmed by 1 base and 5 bases, with 10 bases remaining between them. The CDR3 extends over 14 amino acids. CDR3 sequence reads: CATSDFQFGETQYF. The CDR3 DNA sequence: TGTGCCACCAGTGATTTCCAGTTCGGGGAGACCCAGTACTTC.

This sequence joins TRBV28 and TRBJ1-5; no definite D call. The germline gives CDR1 MDHEN, CDR2 SYDVKM. This CDR3 is 15 amino acids long. Between the trimmed V and J ends, which lost 6 bases and 0 bases, there was a span of 12 bases. The CDR3 loop is CASRTSRASNQPQHF. The DNA for the CDR3 is TGTGCCAGCAGGACCTCAAGGGCTAGCAATCAGCCCCAGCATTTT.

The V call is TRBV7-8, the J call TRBJ2-5, with TRBD1 matching over 7 bases. The CDR3 is 15 residues long. After removal of 1 base from V and 6 bases from J, the junction contained 8 bases not matched to a gene. Germline CDR1 SGHVS, CDR2 FQNEAQ. This CDR3 reads CASSLVVGGDKTQYF. The CDR3 DNA reads TGTGCCAGCAGCTTAGTGGTAGGGGGCGACAAGACCCAGTACTTC.

The DNA for the CDR3 is TGTGCCAGCAGTAGGGAGGCCGGGTTTGGCGGGGAGCTGTTTTTT. Residues: CASSREAGFGGELFF. The rearrangement links TRBV2 to TRBJ2-2; maybe TRBD2 (6 bases). The CDR3 contains 15 residues. Germline V gives CDR1 SNHLY, CDR2 FYNNEI. Trimming took 5 bases from V and 7 from J, leaving 17 bases between them.

This clone was detected a few times. The chain employs TRBV3-1 (or the pseudogene TRBV3-2) and TRBJ1-5; 7 nucleotides align to TRBD1. V was clipped by 3 bases and J by 6 bases; unmatched bases: 5. This CDR3 comprises 14 residues. From germline, CDR1 is LGHDT and CDR2 YNNKEL (reference sequence). CDR3: CASSQTRGLQPQHF. The CDR3 nucleotides are TGTGCCAGCAGCCAGACGAGGGGGCTTCAGCCCCAGCATTTT.

The chain employs TRBV14 and TRBJ1-5; D remains unclear. Germline V gene lookup returns CDR1 SGHDN and CDR2 FVKESK. The CDR3 is 17 amino acids. V was cut by 1 base and J by 0 bases, with 13 bases left in between. CDR3: CASSQGRSPHSNQPQHF. In DNA, the CDR3 is TGTGCCAGCAGCCAAGGGAGGAGCCCTCATAGCAATCAGCCCCAGCATTTT.

The chain links TRBV27 to TRBJ2-7, with TRBD1 matching over 11 bases. The CDR3 is 17 amino acids. V shed 3 bases and J 0 bases; nucleotides not matched to a gene: 7. The germline gives CDR1 MNHEY, CDR2 SMNVEV (reference sequence). The CDR3 region has the DNA TGTGCCAGCAGTTTGGCACCGGGACAGGGGGGCTCCTACGAGCAGTACTTC. Amino acids: CASSLAPGQGGSYEQYF.

The chain employs TRBV3-1 (or the pseudogene TRBV3-2) and TRBJ2-3, with 8 bases matching TRBD2. The CDR3 contains 18 residues. The V segment lost 2 bases and the J segment 0 bases; nucleotides outside the gene matches: 10. Germline V CDR1 and CDR2: LGHDT, YNNKEL (reference sequence). This CDR3 is CASSQSSPAGASTDTQYF. In DNA form, the CDR3 reads TGTGCCAGCAGCCAATCCTCCCCAGCGGGGGCCAGCACAGATACGCAGTATTTT.

The CDR3 DNA reads as TGCGCCAGCAGCTTTGGTGGCAGCCACACCGGGGAGCTGTTTTTT. It codes for CASSFGGSHTGELFF. The chain employs TRBV5-1 and TRBJ2-2; no definite D call. There are 15 residues in the CDR3. The germline V gene encodes CDR1 SGHRS and CDR2 YFSETQ. V shed 2 bases and J shed 3 bases, with 11 bases lying between them.

The gene calls are TRBV29-1 and TRBJ2-7; TRBD1 or TRBD2 may be the D gene (5 bases each). This CDR3 contains 13 residues. V gave up 0 bases and J gave up 8 bases, with 14 bases separating them. Germline CDR1 is SQVTM and CDR2 is ANQGSEA. As DNA, the CDR3 is TGCAGCGTTGAAGACGATGGGCCGGGACAGCAGTACTTC. It encodes CSVEDDGPGQQYF.

CDR3 sequence reads: CAWSVRSDRELFF. In DNA, the CDR3 is TGTGCCTGGAGTGTAAGGAGCGATCGGGAGCTGTTTTTT. This chain uses TRBV30 with TRBJ2-2; D unclear. The CDR3 has 13 amino acids. V shed 0 bases and J shed 9 bases, with 11 bases lying between them. Germline V lookup: CDR1 GTSNPN, CDR2 SVGIG (reference sequence).

Only one count was recorded for this clone. The rearrangement links TRBV7-6 to TRBJ1-4; 8 bases match TRBD1. The trim removed 6 bases at V and 6 bases at J, leaving 9 bases unmatched. Germline lookup yields CDR1 SGHVS and CDR2 FNYEAQ. The CDR3 runs to 15 residues. In nucleotides, the CDR3 is TGTGCCAGCAGGCCAACAGGGGGGTTTTATGAAAAACTGTTTTTT. Its translation: CASRPTGGFYEKLFF.